This T cell receptor (beta chain) was recovered during a study of T cells in Graves' hyperthyroidism and ophthalmopathy (dated by TCRdb to between 2018 and 2020). Some background on the complete study: Peripheral blood samples were taken at the time of initial diagnosis, prior to any treatment. To identify TCR V-J signatures that set the groups apart, the researchers used a discovery cohort of about a hundred patients, made up of under 50 with Graves' ophthalmopathy and about 60 with stable Graves' hyperthyroidism. Following sampling, methimazole starting at 30 mg daily was given to hyperthyroidism patients, and high-dose intravenous methylprednisolone was given to ophthalmopathy patients. Whether ophthalmopathy could be predicted prospectively was tested in an independent validation cohort made up of 18 to 20 hyperthyroidism patients plus 17 patients who later progressed to ophthalmopathy. The paper reports TCR Vbeta CDR3 sequencing of roughly 140 peripheral blood samples: some 41 ophthalmopathy, some 80 hyperthyroidism and roughly 17 progressor patients. The 100 discovery patients were randomly split 7:3 into training and test sets. The study also compared thyroid tissue and blood T-cell repertoires from five or six Graves' hyperthyroidism patients.

This clonotype has a count of ten or more. Its cognate antigen has yet to be identified. Nothing much larger sits one base from this clone, and base qualities are not available. General study outcomes and caveats: A 13 V-J signature model separated ophthalmopathy from stable hyperthyroidism, with approximately 86% sensitivity and about 81% specificity in cross-validation and 80%/75% in testing. No statistical method was used to set the sample size in advance, and investigators knew the group allocation. In validation, the model predicted progression to ophthalmopathy a median of roughly six months before onset, with roughly 71% sensitivity and about 75% specificity. Most expanded thyroid clonotypes (frequency above 0.001) were also detected in blood, suggesting blood repertoires may reflect thyroid immune responses.

In the ophthalmopathy patients, disease was moderately to severely active, with a Clinical Activity Score of 3 or more, a NOSPECS grade of 4 or more, and a duration of less than 3 months. Any patient with an uncontrolled infection, another autoimmune disease, pregnancy or lactation was excluded. Clinical symptoms, serum thyroxine and TRAb, thyroid ultrasound, and orbital computed tomography formed the basis for the diagnoses. PBMCs were isolated from about 9.1 ml of fresh peripheral blood by Ficoll-Paque density gradient centrifugation. Trizol reagent was used to extract total RNA, and RNA quality was then checked on an Agilent 2100 Bioanalyzer. The TCR beta CDR3 regions were amplified from RNA transcripts. The first round of RT-PCR for the TCR CDR3 was performed with the HTBI primer set and the Qiagen OneStep RT-PCR kit. A second multiplex PCR round built the libraries, followed by size selection and purification. The libraries were sequenced on an Illumina HiSeq2000 using paired-end 100 bp reads. Under the source paper's analysis protocol: SOAPnuke was used to process the raw data, with reads discarded if the reads contained adapters or uncalled bases, had a mean Phred below 15, or lacked an exact constant-primer or identifier match. High-quality paired reads were merged using COPE v1.2.5, and each unique nucleotide sequence was defined as a clonotype. Clonotypes were aligned to IMGT TRBV, TRBD and TRBJ reference segments using MiTCR v1.1. The analysis was restricted to V-J combinations with a frequency above 0.0001, which together covered 99.2% of the repertoires. The TCS score was defined as F50 (clonal expansion) divided by E x V (chaos), with BLOSUM62-based TCRdist calculated between CDR3 peptides within each V-J. Welch's t-statistics and random forest reduced 514 V-J features to roughly 13, which were used in a naive Bayes classifier (R e1071). TCRdb ran its own pipeline on the public reads, namely fastp trimming at Q25 and MiXCR clone calling, and kept in-frame beta chains. Rows merge per CDR3 protein into single entries with the most common DNA and genes. The V and J calls were not made by the authors but by TCRdb's processing. In this sample the table shows around 600,000 distinct CDR3 sequences, 12% to 15% of which occur a single time. 7% to 9% of the sample comes from the top ten.

Via the germline V gene, CDR1 is KGHDR and CDR2 SFDVKD. The CDR3 starts with the cysteine, ends with the phenylalanine, and has 13 residues. The entry retains the CDR3 DNA only, 39 bases that are in frame from base 1. V sheds 7 bases and J sheds 5 bases, leaving 13 bases between their ends. Specimen: blood. The clonotype originates from a young woman with Graves' ophthalmopathy. This chain joins TRBV24-1 to TRBJ2-5, with the D gene too uncertain to name. The nucleotide sequence is TGTGCCACCAGCCCTTCAATTGGGGAGACCCAGTACTTC. This gives the protein CATSPSIGETQYF.